This passage covers 30 T cell receptor beta chains from one sample sequenced in a study of breast tumors, draining lymph nodes, adjacent tissues. TCRdb analysed the multiplex PCR reads with MiXCR anew, one entry per CDR3 protein. The sample lists about 140,000 distinct CDR3 sequences, around a third occurring once. Samples came from axillary lymph nodes draining the breast cancer. The source material was axillary lymph node tissue. The receptors originated from a female donor with breast cancer. Some clones in this sample may be carry-over from other donors' samples.

Worth noting for this clonotype: Relative to the germline gene, one junction end is altered; a read error may explain this. The chain couples TRBV24-1 to TRBJ1-1; D gene uncertain. The germline V gene has CDR1 KGHDR and CDR2 SFDVKD. There are 12 residues in the CDR3. CDR3 in DNA: TGTGCCACCAGTGATCCCTTAAGAGGGTGGTTATGG. Protein product: CATSDPLRGWLW.

A single count supports this clonotype. The chain carries TRBV14 and TRBJ2-7, with 11 nucleotides matching TRBD2. V lost 8 bases and J lost 3; bases outside the gene matches: 9. Germline values: CDR1 SGHDN, CDR2 FVKESK. The CDR3 totals 15 residues. CDR3 sequence reads: CASSLGTSGIYEQYF. The CDR3 coding sequence is TGTGCCAGCTCTCTCGGGACTAGCGGTATCTACGAGCAGTACTTC.

The rearrangement uses TRBV11-2 and TRBJ2-7; a possible D gene is TRBD1 (6 bases). The CDR3 consists of 15 residues. Germline V gene data show CDR1 as SGHAT and CDR2 as FQNNGV. The CDR3 here is CASSMDSSYAGELYV. DNA for the CDR3: TGTGCCAGCAGCATGGACAGCTCGTATGCCGGGGAGCTGTACGTC.

This clonotype was detected many times. The CDR3 region is CASSYRGGGTDTQYF. Here the CDR3 DNA reads TGTGCCAGCAGTTATCGAGGGGGAGGCACAGATACGCAGTATTTT. The rearrangement links TRBV6-2 or TRBV6-3 to TRBJ2-3; tentative D call: TRBD1 (6 bases). The germline V gene has CDR1 MNHEY and CDR2 SVGEGT. V lost 3 bases, J lost 1 base, and 11 bases lay in between. The CDR3 covers 15 residues.

This clonotype was found many times. The rearrangement uses TRBV30 and TRBJ1-3; D remains unclear. Trimming shortened V by 2 bases and J by 0 bases, and 8 bases separated the two germline ends. CDR1 is GTSNPN, CDR2 SVGIG, per germline (reference sequence). The CDR3 extends over 14 amino acids. The CDR3 loop is CAWSKLISGNTIYF. The CDR3 nucleotides are TGTGCCTGGAGTAAACTGATCTCTGGAAACACCATATATTTT.

This clonotype was detected ten times or more. The chain employs TRBV19 and TRBJ2-7; D perhaps matches TRBD2 (6 bases). The CDR3 is 15 amino acids. The V end lost 5 bases, the J end lost 4 bases, and 18 bases lay between the germline ends. Germline assignment: CDR1 LNHDA and CDR2 SQIVND (reference sequence). CDR3 bases: TGTGCCAGTAGTCCTCGGGACCCAGGACTATACGAGCAGTACTTC. Translated: CASSPRDPGLYEQYF.

This clonotype was counted ten times or more. The genes are TRBV7-9 and TRBJ1-2; tentative D call: TRBD1 (6 bases). Looked up from germline, CDR1 is SEHNR and CDR2 is FQNEAQ (reference sequence). CDR3 length equals 15 residues. The ends were cut back, 5 bases at V and 0 bases at J, with 13 bases in the middle. The CDR3: CASSQTGSTNYGYTF. In nucleotides, the CDR3 is TGTGCCAGCAGCCAGACAGGATCTACTAACTATGGCTACACCTTC.

This clonotype was picked up many times. J is TRBJ2-2 and V is TRBV11-3, with 8 positions matching TRBD1. The J segment lost 5 bases and the V segment lost 5 bases, leaving 10 bases of the junction unmatched. Germline CDR1 and CDR2: SGHNT and YENEEA. The CDR3 has 16 amino acids. The CDR3 reads CASSLRDRSPTGELFF. CDR3 bases: TGTGCCAGCAGCCTACGGGACAGGAGCCCGACCGGGGAGCTGTTTTTT.

On this clonotype: One junction end does not reproduce the germline sequence, and a read error may be involved. This chain uses TRBV5-1 with TRBJ2-2, with D perhaps being TRBD1 or TRBD2 (5 bases each). The CDR3 sequence is 16 residues long. In germline, CDR1 is SGHRS, CDR2 YFSETQ. This chain's CDR3 is CASSPRQGEDTGELVF. CDR3 sequence (DNA): TGCGCCAGCAGCCCACGGCAGGGAGAGGACACCGGGGAGCTGGTTTTT.

Comment on this clonotype: The junction and the germline gene differ at one end; a read error may be behind it. This chain uses TRBV5-1 with TRBJ1-2; D not certain. The germline V gene has CDR1 SGHRS and CDR2 YFSETQ. This CDR3 has 15 amino acids. The CDR3 coding sequence is TGCGCCGGCAGCTTGGCCATAAAGGCGGAACATGGCTACACCTTC. Its protein product is CAGSLAIKAEHGYTF.

In this sample, this clonotype turned up many times. The genes are TRBV15 and TRBJ2-7; D is possibly TRBD1 or TRBD2 (5 bases each). Germline assignment: CDR1 LNHNV and CDR2 YYDKDF (reference sequence). V gave up 0 bases and J gave up 2 bases, with 11 bases separating them. The CDR3 runs 15 residues. The CDR3: CATSRDGTEAYEQYF. CDR3 bases: TGTGCCACCAGCAGAGACGGGACGGAAGCCTACGAGCAGTACTTC.

The chain combines TRBV2 with TRBJ1-4; a possible D gene is TRBD1 (6 bases). Trimming shortened V by 3 bases and J by 16 bases, and 9 bases separated the two germline ends. This CDR3 contains 10 residues. The germline gives CDR1 SNHLY, CDR2 FYNNEI. CDR3 loop: CASSDEGQFF. DNA of the CDR3: TGTGCCAGCAGTGATGAGGGACAGTTTTTT. Full variable domain (remainder filled in from reference TRBV2 and TRBJ1-4): EPEVTQTPSHQVTQMGQEVILRCVPISNHLYFYWYRQILGQKVEFLVSFYNNEISEKSEIFDDQFSVERPDGSNFTLKIRSTKLEDSAMYFCASSDEGQFFGSGTQLSVL.

V is TRBV9 and J is TRBJ2-5; D assignment may be TRBD1 or TRBD2 (5 bases each). Germline assignment: CDR1 SGDLS and CDR2 YYNGEE. Between the trimmed V and J ends, which lost 3 bases and 8 bases, there was a span of 11 bases. The CDR3 covers 12 residues. CDR3 sequence reads: CASSAGRDTQYF. The CDR3 bases are TGTGCCAGCAGCGCCGGCCGGGACACCCAGTACTTC. Combining the CDR3 with reference TRBV9 and TRBJ2-5 gives the whole variable domain DSGVTQTPKHLITATGQRVTLRCSPRSGDLSVYWYQQSLDQGLQFLIQYYNGEERAKGNILERFSAQQFPDLHSELNLSSLELGDSALYFCASSAGRDTQYFGPGTRLLVL.

In regard to this clonotype: A junction end diverges from the germline sequence, so it may reflect a read error. This sequence joins TRBV11-2 and TRBJ2-1; D ambiguous. Germline CDR1 SGHAT, CDR2 FQNNGV. CDR3 length: 13 residues. The CDR3 is CASSIDRYTEQFF. CDR3 DNA: TGTGCCAGCAGCATAGACCGATACACTGAGCAGTTCTTC.

This clonotype has a count of ten or more. At one boundary the junction diverges from the germline segment, which might be a read error. This chain joins TRBV9 and TRBJ2-1, with 8 bases fitting TRBD1. Germline assignment: CDR1 SGDLS and CDR2 YYNGEE. CDR3 size: 13 residues. CDR3 protein: CASSGGQGEFLKF. In DNA form, the CDR3 reads TGTGCCAGCAGCGGAGGACAGGGAGAGTTTCTTAAGTTC.

This clonotype was observed at least ten times. One junction end disagrees with the germline gene, perhaps due to a read error. This chain links TRBV7-7 with TRBJ2-2; maybe TRBD2 (6 bases). The CDR3 has 16 amino acids. From germline, CDR1 is SSHAT and CDR2 FNYEAQ (reference sequence). The CDR3: CASSLEVNGGTGELFF. The CDR3 bases are TGTGCTAGCAGCTTAGAAGTTAACGGGGGCACCGGGGAGCTGTTTTTT.

This chain joins TRBV12-3 or TRBV12-4 and TRBJ1-1; D gene uncertain. The CDR3 consists of 15 residues. Trimming shortened V by 7 bases and J by 1 base, and 16 bases separated the two germline ends. The CDR3 loop reads CASTPRGLGNTEAFF. CDR3 DNA sequence: TGTGCCAGCACTCCTCGAGGGCTCGGGAACACTGAAGCTTTCTTT.

The chain joins TRBV11-2 to TRBJ2-3; unclear D gene. Germline-derived CDR1 and CDR2 are SGHAT and FQNNGV. The CDR3 contains 16 residues. Trimming removed 5 bases from V and 4 bases from J, with 19 bases in between. For the CDR3, the DNA is TGTGCCAGCAGCCAGAATCCTTTGGCCAGCTCAGATACGCAGTATTTT. Amino acid sequence: CASSQNPLASSDTQYF.

The V gene is TRBV2, the J gene TRBJ2-3, with TRBD2 identical over 14 bases. CDR1 is SNHLY and CDR2 is FYNNEI in the germline V gene. The CDR3 has 18 amino acids. V lost 1 base and J lost 2; bases outside the gene matches: 5. CDR3 nucleotide sequence: TGTGCCAGCAGTGAAGATAGGGGACTAGCGGGGGCCACAGATACGCAGTATTTT. Encoded protein: CASSEDRGLAGATDTQYF.

The gene calls are TRBV5-1 and TRBJ1-1; D is uncertain. The CDR3 is 15 amino acids. V was shortened by 4 bases and J by 2 bases, with 15 bases between the two germline ends. The V gene's germline CDR1 is SGHRS and CDR2 YFSETQ. The CDR3 loop is CASSPRTEDNTEAFF. The CDR3 region has the DNA TGCGCCAGCAGCCCACGGACGGAAGATAACACTGAAGCTTTCTTT.

Comment on this clonotype: No DNA is shown, since the ends of the CDR3 on it are uncertain; the CDR3 is the one TCRdb lists. This rearrangement joins TRBV7-9 to TRBJ2-3. The CDR3 is 19 residues long, counting both termini. Germline V gene sequence: CDR1 SEHNR, CDR2 FQNEAQ (reference sequence). The CDR3 reads CASSIYLCSAVKFTDTQYF.

This clonotype has a count of ten or more. Germline and junction disagree at one end, which may indicate a read error. The CDR3 here is CASSIGTSGQETQHF. CDR3 sequence (DNA): TGTGCTAGCAGCATCGGGACTAGCGGGCAAGAGACCCAGCACTTC. The chain has TRBV7-7 and TRBJ2-5; 12 positions match TRBD2. Looked up from germline, CDR1 is SSHAT and CDR2 is FNYEAQ (reference sequence). CDR3 size: 15 residues.

This clonotype was detected many times. The chain employs TRBV7-2 and TRBJ1-5; possibly TRBD1 for D (5 bases). Germline lookup yields CDR1 SGHTA and CDR2 FQGNSA. The CDR3 contains 16 residues. V lost 1 base and J lost 0, with 10 bases in between. The CDR3 DNA reads TGTGCCAGCAGCTTAGTCCCAGGGAATAGCAATCAGCCCCAGCATTTT. Translation gives CASSLVPGNSNQPQHF.

This clonotype appeared many times. The chain is built from TRBV5-6 and TRBJ1-5; TRBD1 aligns across 7 bases. The CDR3 contains 18 residues. CDR1 is SGHDT and CDR2 is YYEEEE in the germline V gene. J gave up 5 bases and V 4 bases, and 18 bases lay outside the gene matches. The CDR3 coding sequence is TGTGCCAGCAGCCAAAGACAGGGAACACTGCAAGCCCATCAGCCCCAGCATTTT. Translating it yields CASSQRQGTLQAHQPQHF.

This clonotype has at least ten counts. J is TRBJ1-5 and V is TRBV6-2 or TRBV6-3, with a tentative D call TRBD1 (6 bases). This CDR3 comprises 14 residues. CDR1 and CDR2 from the germline V gene are MNHEY and SVGEGT. V lost 6 bases, J lost 6 bases, and 15 bases lay in between. The CDR3 is CASSNPGVAQPQHF. CDR3 in DNA: TGTGCCAGCAGCAATCCAGGGGTTGCTCAGCCCCAGCATTTT.

This clonotype has ten or more counts. The rearrangement links TRBV18 to TRBJ2-3; D perhaps matches TRBD2 (6 bases). Germline V gene data show CDR1 as KGHSH and CDR2 as LQKENI. The V and J ends lost 3 bases and 1 base respectively, with 11 bases between them. There are 15 residues in the CDR3. CDR3 protein: CASSPVAGRTDTQYF. CDR3 bases: TGTGCCAGCTCACCCGTCGCGGGACGCACAGATACGCAGTATTTT.

A word on this clonotype: The final CDR3 position lacks the conserved phenylalanine or tryptophan, pointing to a likely read error. No DNA is shown, since the ends of the CDR3 on it are uncertain; the CDR3 is the one TCRdb lists. The gene calls are TRBV5-1 and TRBJ2-5. The CDR3 sequence runs 8 residues, both termini included. CDR1 SGHRS and CDR2 YFSETQ come from the germline V gene. This CDR3 is CASSLRPL.

The chain couples TRBV20-1 to TRBJ1-5; D not resolved. V was pared by 6 bases and J by 3 bases, with 24 bases between. Germline V lookup: CDR1 DFQATT, CDR2 SNEGSKA (reference sequence). The CDR3 is 17 amino acids. The CDR3 loop is CSAIRNLARPPNQPQHF. DNA of the CDR3: TGCAGTGCAATAAGGAACTTGGCTCGACCCCCCAATCAGCCCCAGCATTTT.

Only one count was recorded for this clonotype. The junction and the germline gene differ at one end; a read error may be behind it. The chain links TRBV2 to TRBJ2-1, with TRBD2 as a possible D gene (6 bases). The CDR3 is made up of 12 amino acids. Germline V gene data show CDR1 as SNHLY and CDR2 as FYNNEI. The CDR3 DNA sequence: TGTGCCACCACGACTAGTATGAATGGGCAGTTCTTC. Amino acids: CATTTSMNGQFF.

Ten or more counts support this clonotype. The V gene is TRBV6-6, the J gene TRBJ1-5; 10 nucleotides agree with TRBD1. Germline trimming cut 5 bases from V and 0 bases from J; bases unmatched to any gene: 4. Looked up from germline, CDR1 is MNHNY and CDR2 is SVGAGI (reference sequence). The CDR3 loop spans 16 amino acids. CDR3 DNA: TGTGCCAGCAGTCGGACAGGGGGATTTAGCAATCAGCCCCAGCATTTT. This translates into CASSRTGGFSNQPQHF.